These T cell receptor beta chains were read from a single sample in a study of shared clonotypes between healthy human individuals. Produced via immunoSEQ multiplex PCR; TCRdb's table is partial and in-frame only. The top ten clones hold more than 1.5% of a sample with approximately 2,200,000 clones, about 93% of them seen once. The sequenced material came from naive CD8+ T cells from PBMCs. The source of these receptors is a man between 18 and 35 years old in good health. Some clones in this sample may be carry-over from other donors' samples. CDR3s include the opening cysteine and the closing phenylalanine or tryptophan. D genes are given only for firm matches. Part of the rows lack a size; the others show once, few, many or a class for expanded clones.

j_call d_call v_call clone_size cdr3_nt cdr3_aa
TRBJ1-4 NA TRBV6-1 NA TGTGCCAGCAGTGGCCTCAATGTGAATTCCGAAAAACTGTTTTTT CASSGLNVNSEKLFF
TRBJ1-1 NA TRBV7-6 few TGTGCCAGCAGCTCCGACAGCACTGAAGCTTTCTTT CASSSDSTEAFF
TRBJ2-7 TRBD1 TRBV6-1 NA TGTGCCACCTTGGGACAGAGCTACGAGCAGTACTTC CATLGQSYEQYF
TRBJ2-3 TRBD2 TRBV28 NA TGTGCCAGCAGTTCTGAGGTGGCTAGCGGGCATCTTTTGGTAGATACGCAGTATTTT CASSSEVASGHLLVDTQYF
TRBJ2-3 NA TRBV27 NA TGTGCCAGCAGTTTGTTTGGACAGACAACAGATACGCAGTATTTT CASSLFGQTTDTQYF
TRBJ2-1 NA TRBV27 NA TGTGCCAGCCAAAAAAGGGAGTACCTCGACAATGAGCAGTTCTTC CASQKREYLDNEQFF
TRBJ2-3 TRBD2 TRBV9 NA TGTGCCAGCAGCGTAGTTCCAGCGGGATTTCTCGAGACGCAGTATTTT CASSVVPAGFLETQYF
TRBJ1-5 NA TRBV5-8 NA TGTGCCAGCAGCTTCGAAACAGAATATCAGCCCCAGCATTTT CASSFETEYQPQHF
TRBJ2-2 NA TRBV7-6 NA TGTGCCAGCAGCTTAGTCCAGGGGAGTGGGATGACCGGGGAGCTGTTTTTT CASSLVQGSGMTGELFF
TRBJ2-1 NA TRBV2 NA TGTGCCAGCAGTGATTACAGGCCCAATGAGCAGTTCTTC CASSDYRPNEQFF
TRBJ2-2 NA TRBV27 NA TGTGCCCCCGAGGATGGCAGGGTTGTCGGGGAGCTGTTTTTT CAPEDGRVVGELFF
TRBJ1-3 NA TRBV29-1 few TGCAGCGTTCGACAGGCTGGAAACACCATATATTTT CSVRQAGNTIYF
TRBJ2-3 NA TRBV6-4 NA TGTGCCAGCAGATTAACCTTTTTCCGCACAGATACGCAGTATTTT CASRLTFFRTDTQYF
TRBJ2-5 TRBD1 TRBV9 NA TGTGCCAGCAGCCCGCGAGTTACACAGGGGGAAGAGACCCAGTACTTC CASSPRVTQGEETQYF
TRBJ2-3 TRBD1 TRBV30 NA TGTGCCTGGAGTGTAGCGGTCAGGGGGCTCACAGATACGCAGTATTTT CAWSVAVRGLTDTQYF
TRBJ2-7 TRBD2 TRBV7-6 NA TGTGCCAGCAGCTTAAGACTAGCGGGAGTGGCTTCCGAGCAGTACTTC CASSLRLAGVASEQYF
TRBJ2-7 TRBD1 TRBV15 NA TGTGCCACCAGCGACCGACAGGGAATCTACGAGCAGTACTTC CATSDRQGIYEQYF
TRBJ2-5 TRBD2 TRBV5-4 NA TGTGCCAGCAGCTTGGCGACTAGCGGGAGGGGAGGGGAGACCCAGTACTTC CASSLATSGRGGETQYF
TRBJ1-1 NA TRBV28 NA TGTGCCAGCAGTCACCCACGGGGAGGGGTCACTGAAGCTTTCTTT CASSHPRGGVTEAFF
TRBJ1-2 TRBD1 TRBV18 NA TGTGCCAGCTCACCAGGGGACAGCCGCTATGGCTACACCTTC CASSPGDSRYGYTF
TRBJ2-5 NA TRBV7-9 NA TGTGCCAGCAGCTATAAAAGAGAGGGTTGGGAGACCCAGTACTTC CASSYKREGWETQYF
TRBJ2-5 NA TRBV7-3 NA TGTGCCAGCAGCTTAGGCGGACACTTGGTGGAGACCCAGTACTTC CASSLGGHLVETQYF
TRBJ1-2 NA TRBV4-1 NA TGCGCCAGCAGCCACCCCCTAGCGGGAGGGCCCGCGGGCTACACCTTC CASSHPLAGGPAGYTF
TRBJ1-4 NA TRBV5-6 NA TGTGCCAGCAGCTTGATCAGGGATGAAAAACTGTTTTTT CASSLIRDEKLFF
TRBJ2-3 NA TRBV19 NA TGTGCCAGTAGTCACCGGGACACGATCACAGATACGCAGTATTTT CASSHRDTITDTQYF
TRBJ2-7 NA TRBV27 NA TGTGCCAGCAGCCCGATTGGCCCAAGGTTGGCCGAGCAGTACTTC CASSPIGPRLAEQYF
TRBJ1-2 NA TRBV25-1 few TGTGCCAGCAGTGACGCTGGCTACACCTTC CASSDAGYTF
TRBJ2-1 TRBD2 TRBV18 NA TGTGCCAGCTCACCACCGGGAGCGGGAGAGCAGTTCTTC CASSPPGAGEQFF
TRBJ1-3 TRBD1 TRBV7-9 NA TGTGCCAGCAGCCGGGAGGGACAGGGTCCTGGAAACACCATATATTTT CASSREGQGPGNTIYF
TRBJ1-1 NA TRBV30 NA TGTGCCTGGGGGATTGTAGCGGGGCGGAACACTGAAGCTTTCTTT CAWGIVAGRNTEAFF
TRBJ2-7 TRBD1 TRBV10-3 NA TGTGCCATCAGTGAGTCAATTCGGGACAGGGGGCATTGGGAGCAGTACTTC CAISESIRDRGHWEQYF
TRBJ2-1 NA TRBV6-1 NA TGTGCCAGCAGTGAAGACGACAGAATCAGCTCCTACAATGAGCAGTTCTTC CASSEDDRISSYNEQFF
TRBJ1-1 NA TRBV2 NA TGTGCCAGCAGTGAAGCTTGGACTTCCGATGAGGCTTTCTTT CASSEAWTSDEAFF
TRBJ2-4 NA TRBV18 NA TGTGCCAGCTCAGGACCCAAAAACATTCAGTACTTC CASSGPKNIQYF
TRBJ2-7 TRBD1 TRBV10-3 NA TGTGCCATCGGACAGGAGCCCTACGAGCAGTACTTC CAIGQEPYEQYF
TRBJ2-5 TRBD1 TRBV12-5 once TGTGCTAGTGGTTTGACCCGGGGCAGGGGGCCTGGGGAGACCCAGTACTTC CASGLTRGRGPGETQYF
TRBJ2-1 NA TRBV9 once TGTGCCAGCAGTCGACTAGTCAATGAGCAGTTCTTC CASSRLVNEQFF
TRBJ2-6 TRBD2 TRBV9 once TGTGCCAGCAGCGTCCCCGGACGTTTGCGGGAGGCTGGGGCCAACGTCCTGACTTTC CASSVPGRLREAGANVLTF
TRBJ2-1 TRBD2 TRBV11-2 NA TGTGCCAGCAGCTTAGGGGCGGGAGGAGGAAATGAGCAGTTCTTC CASSLGAGGGNEQFF
TRBJ2-3 NA TRBV25-1 NA TGTGCCAGCCAGGACAGAGCTGGCACAGATACGCAGTATTTT CASQDRAGTDTQYF
TRBJ2-3 NA TRBV9 once TGTGCCAGCAGCGTAGGTACTAGCACAGATACGCAGTATTTT CASSVGTSTDTQYF
TRBJ1-2 TRBD1 TRBV4-2 NA TGTGCCAGCAGCCATGATTACAGGGGGCTCTATGGCTACACCTTC CASSHDYRGLYGYTF
TRBJ2-3 TRBD2 TRBV7-9 NA TGTGCCAGCAGCTTAGTAGCGGGAGATGCAGATACGCAGTATTTT CASSLVAGDADTQYF
TRBJ1-2 TRBD1 TRBV28 NA TGTGCCAGCAGTTTCCCCCGCCGGACAGGGTCCGATGGCTACACCTTC CASSFPRRTGSDGYTF
TRBJ2-3 NA TRBV27 NA TGTGCCAGCAGTTTATCCGTGCTCACCACAGATACGCAGTATTTT CASSLSVLTTDTQYF